This passage covers 28 T cell receptor beta chains from one sample sequenced in a study of somatic mutations in cytotoxic T cells in rheumatoid arthritis. TCRdb keeps only in-frame clones here, not all; method: immunoSEQ multiplex PCR. Among tens of thousands of clones, more than 80% were seen once, and the ten largest hold around 3%. The sample taken for sequencing was CD8+ T cells sorted from blood. These receptors originate from a middle-aged man in good health.

The J gene is TRBJ2-7, the V gene TRBV20-1, with D unresolved. In germline, CDR1 is DFQATT, CDR2 SNEGSKA (reference sequence). The CDR3 sequence is 8 residues long. The CDR3: CIPYEQYF. As DNA, the CDR3 is TGCATCCCCTACGAGCAGTACTTC.

The gene calls are TRBV4-1 and TRBJ2-7, with 12 bases lining up with TRBD1. The CDR3 runs to 16 residues. Per the germline V gene, CDR1 is MGHRA and CDR2 is YSYEKL. The V and J ends lost 4 bases and 7 bases, in that order; junction bases with no gene match: 11. The CDR3 bases are TGCGCCAGCAGCCTCGGCCCGGGACAGGGGGCGGGGGAGCAGTACTTC. Translated, it gives CASSLGPGQGAGEQYF.

The chain has TRBV4-1 and TRBJ2-7, with a weak D call TRBD2 (7 bases). Trimming took off 5 bases at V and 6 bases at J, with 11 bases between the two ends. Germline-derived CDR1 and CDR2 are MGHRA and YSYEKL. The CDR3 is 12 residues long. CDR3 sequence: CASSGRGGEQYF. In DNA form, the CDR3 reads TGCGCCAGCAGCGGGAGGGGGGGCGAGCAGTACTTC.

This chain joins TRBV21-1 and TRBJ2-1; the table gives TRBD1 as D, unverified against the DNA. TRBV21-1 counts as a pseudogene. The CDR3 has 14 residues. The CDR3 loop reads CASSTTGDYNEQFF. CDR3 nucleotides: TGTGCCAGCAGCACGACAGGAGACTACAATGAGCAGTTCTTC.

CDR3 protein: CASSAENEGLGEQYF. In nucleotides, the CDR3 is TGTGCCAGCAGCGCCGAAAACGAAGGGTTGGGGGAGCAGTACTTC. This sequence joins TRBV11-3 and TRBJ2-7; no definite D call. This CDR3 is 15 amino acids long. The V end lost 5 bases, the J end lost 7 bases, and 21 bases lay between the germline ends. The germline gives CDR1 SGHNT, CDR2 YENEEA.

Here the CDR3 DNA reads TGCGCCAGCAGCGGCGGCCAGATTAATGAAAAACTGTTTTTT. Its translation: CASSGGQINEKLFF. This rearrangement joins TRBV4-1 to TRBJ1-4; D is undetermined. Trimming took 5 bases from V and 4 from J, leaving 11 bases between them. The CDR3 contains 14 residues. CDR1 and CDR2 (germline): MGHRA, YSYEKL.

This clone was observed once. Here the CDR3 DNA reads TGTGCCACCAGCCCCAGGGCTAGCGATTTCTACAATGAGCAGTTCTTC. It specifies CATSPRASDFYNEQFF. This chain connects TRBV15 to TRBJ2-1; D perhaps matches TRBD2 (6 bases). Germline assignment: CDR1 LNHNV and CDR2 YYDKDF (reference sequence). V lost 5 bases, J lost 3 bases, and 17 bases lay in between. The CDR3 has 16 residues.

The gene calls are TRBV7-2 and TRBJ2-1, with 10 bases matching TRBD1. The CDR3 spans 16 residues. V shed 1 base, J shed 4 bases, and the junction held 4 bases outside the gene matches. Germline CDR1 SGHTA, CDR2 FQGNSA. Here the CDR3 reads CASSLGGGQGYNEQFF. The CDR3 bases are TGTGCCAGCAGCTTAGGGGGGGGACAGGGGTACAATGAGCAGTTCTTC.

A few counts support this clone. V and J are TRBV28 and TRBJ1-1; D not certain. The CDR3 has 13 amino acids. Germline CDR1 and CDR2: MDHEN and SYDVKM. Trimming shortened V by 4 bases and J by 4 bases, and 10 bases separated the two germline ends. The CDR3 nucleotides read TGTGCCAGCAGTTCCCCCCTGGGCACTGAAGCTTTCTTT. This translates into CASSSPLGTEAFF.

The rearrangement links TRBV10-2 to TRBJ2-5; possibly TRBD1 for D (5 bases). Trimming left V 9 bases short and J 6 bases short, with 14 bases between. This CDR3 contains 12 residues. Germline CDR1 and CDR2: WSHSY and SAAADI. The CDR3, as DNA: TGCGCCAGAGGGCAGGGCGGCAAGACCCAGTACTTC. Residues: CARGQGGKTQYF.

This chain uses TRBV30 with TRBJ2-2; TRBD1 is a possible D gene (6 bases). The V and J ends lost 2 bases and 3 bases respectively, with 7 bases between them. Germline V gene lookup returns CDR1 GTSNPN and CDR2 SVGIG (reference sequence). The CDR3 is 13 amino acids. The CDR3: CAWSWTDTGELFF. The CDR3 region has the DNA TGTGCCTGGAGTTGGACAGACACCGGGGAGCTGTTTTTT.

On this clone itself: Other DNA sequences of this sample code for an identical CDR3. The rearrangement links TRBV28 to TRBJ1-3, with D unresolved. With 1 base removed from V and 0 bases from J, the gap between germline ends came to 4 bases. The CDR3 has 14 amino acids. Looked up from germline, CDR1 is MDHEN and CDR2 is SYDVKM. CDR3 bases: TGTGCCAGCAGTTTATTGAGCTCTGGAAACACCATATATTTT. Translation gives CASSLLSSGNTIYF.

The rearrangement uses TRBV19 and TRBJ1-4; TRBD1 might be the D (5 bases). The V end lost 1 base, the J end lost 7 bases, and 13 bases lay between the germline ends. Germline CDR1 is LNHDA and CDR2 is SQIVND (reference sequence). The CDR3 runs to 15 residues. The CDR3 DNA reads as TGTGCCAGTAGTATAGTCGGCAGGGAGAGTGAAAAACTGTTTTTT. Its translation: CASSIVGRESEKLFF.

V and J are TRBV11-3 and TRBJ2-2; D gene ambiguous. The CDR3 covers 13 residues. Germline CDR1 reads SGHNT; CDR2 reads YENEEA. V lost 5 bases, J lost 2 bases, and 6 bases lay in between. The CDR3 sequence is CASSRFNTGELFF. CDR3 nucleotides: TGTGCCAGCAGCCGATTTAACACCGGGGAGCTGTTTTTT.

The chain is built from TRBV6-1 and TRBJ1-5; D is ambiguous. CDR3 length: 16 residues. Germline V CDR1 and CDR2: MNHNS, SASEGT. The V end lost 3 bases, the J end lost 1 base, and 13 bases lay between the germline ends. CDR3 sequence: CASSEPYGVSNQPQHF. The DNA of the CDR3 is TGTGCCAGCAGTGAGCCCTACGGAGTCAGCAATCAGCCCCAGCATTTT.

This chain joins TRBV27 and TRBJ1-1; D call uncertain. Trimming removed 5 bases from V and 4 bases from J, with 8 bases in between. The CDR3 runs to 12 residues. The germline gives CDR1 MNHEY, CDR2 SMNVEV (reference sequence). The DNA of the CDR3 is TGTGCCAGCAGTAAGGGTACCACTGAAGCTTTCTTT. Translating gives CASSKGTTEAFF.

The rearrangement links TRBV4-1 to TRBJ2-7, with TRBD1 identical over 8 bases. The CDR3 sequence is 16 residues long. The germline V gene encodes CDR1 MGHRA and CDR2 YSYEKL. Unmatched junction bases numbered 7, after V lost 0 bases and J lost 3 bases. The CDR3 DNA is TGCGCCAGCAGCCAAGACGCCGGGACAGGAAGCTACGAGCAGTACTTC. Encoded protein: CASSQDAGTGSYEQYF.

This chain links TRBV27 with TRBJ1-1; the D is unclear. V was trimmed by 1 base and J by 0 bases, leaving 9 bases between them. Germline V lookup: CDR1 MNHEY, CDR2 SMNVEV (reference sequence). The CDR3 runs 15 residues. DNA of the CDR3: TGTGCCAGCAGTTTATGGGCACACCTGAACACTGAAGCTTTCTTT. Amino acid sequence: CASSLWAHLNTEAFF.

There are a few counts of this clone. The rearrangement links TRBV27 to TRBJ1-1; possibly TRBD1 for D (6 bases). Germline CDR1 and CDR2: MNHEY and SMNVEV (reference sequence). The CDR3 length is 13 residues. V gave up 2 bases and J gave up 4 bases, with 8 bases separating them. The CDR3 sequence is CASSLGGRTEAFF. CDR3 DNA sequence: TGTGCCAGCAGTTTAGGGGGGCGCACTGAAGCTTTCTTT.

This chain joins TRBV9 and TRBJ2-2, with D possibly TRBD2 on 7 matching bases. V gave up 3 bases and J gave up 7 bases, with 16 bases separating them. Per germline, CDR1 SGDLS and CDR2 YYNGEE. The CDR3 is made up of 15 amino acids. The CDR3: CASSADTGGRGELFF. In nucleotides, the CDR3 is TGTGCCAGCAGCGCCGACACGGGGGGCCGCGGGGAGCTGTTTTTT.

V is TRBV5-5 and J is TRBJ2-2; unclear D gene. V was trimmed by 2 bases and J by 0 bases, leaving 14 bases between them. This CDR3 region has 17 residues. In germline, CDR1 is SGHKS, CDR2 YYEKEE (reference sequence). The chain's CDR3 is CASSFEPFGSNTGELFF. The DNA of the CDR3 is TGTGCCAGCAGCTTTGAGCCGTTTGGATCGAACACCGGGGAGCTGTTTTTT.

V gene TRBV29-1 combines with J gene TRBJ2-7, with D possibly being TRBD2 (6 bases). V gave up 3 bases and J gave up 2 bases, with 17 bases separating them. The CDR3 loop spans 15 amino acids. Germline values: CDR1 SQVTM, CDR2 ANQGSEA. The CDR3 DNA is TGCAGCGTTGAGACGCGGGACTCGGGGACCTACGAGCAGTACTTC. It encodes CSVETRDSGTYEQYF.

The CDR3 sequence is CASSFPQGTDGYTF. The CDR3 DNA follows: TGCGCCAGCAGTTTCCCCCAGGGTACAGATGGCTACACCTTC. This sequence joins TRBV23-1 and TRBJ1-2, with D tentatively TRBD1 (5 bases). TRBV23-1 is labeled an ORF, and its function is uncertain. The CDR3 has 14 residues. V shed 5 bases and J shed 6 bases, with 16 bases lying between them.

The chain carries TRBV6-1 and TRBJ2-7, with D possibly matching TRBD1 (5 bases). The CDR3 contains 14 residues. The V end lost 2 bases, the J end lost 3 bases, and 11 bases lay between the germline ends. In germline, CDR1 is MNHNS, CDR2 SASEGT. CDR3 amino acids: CASSESQGGYEQYF. As DNA, the CDR3 is TGTGCCAGCAGTGAAAGTCAGGGTGGCTACGAGCAGTACTTC.

The rearrangement joins TRBV4-1 to TRBJ1-1; D gene ambiguous. Trimming left V 6 bases short and J 4 bases short, with 9 bases between. This CDR3 has 12 amino acids. Germline lookup yields CDR1 MGHRA and CDR2 YSYEKL. This chain's CDR3 is CASSRLGTEAFF. In DNA, the CDR3 is TGCGCCAGCAGTCGCCTTGGCACTGAAGCTTTCTTT.

The chain employs TRBV9 and TRBJ2-7; 9 nucleotides match TRBD2. The CDR3 sequence is 17 residues long. CDR1 and CDR2 (germline): SGDLS, YYNGEE. J was trimmed by 7 bases and V by 4 bases; bases with no gene match: 18. CDR3 DNA: TGTGCCAGCAGCCCTAGAGGAGCGGGAGGAGGAGATTGGGAGCAGTACTTC. Translation: CASSPRGAGGGDWEQYF.

The V call is TRBV27, the J call TRBJ2-3; the D gene is possibly TRBD2 (5 bases). Trimming removed 6 bases at V and 3 bases at J, with 19 bases between. The germline gives CDR1 MNHEY, CDR2 SMNVEV (reference sequence). The CDR3 has 16 residues. The CDR3 DNA reads TGTGCCAGCAGCCCCCCGCCCGGAGGTGGGACAGATACGCAGTATTTT. Translated, it gives CASSPPPGGGTDTQYF.

This chain connects TRBV15 to TRBJ2-7; D is possibly TRBD1 (6 bases). The V gene lost 5 bases and the J gene lost 2 bases, with 10 bases spanning the gap. The germline V gene has CDR1 LNHNV and CDR2 YYDKDF (reference sequence). The CDR3 is 13 residues long. The CDR3 sequence is CATSLGATYEQYF. The CDR3, as DNA: TGTGCCACCAGCCTGGGGGCGACCTACGAGCAGTACTTC.